A single T cell receptor beta chain is shown here with its context. Its specificity is not known. The data belong to a study of cytomegalovirus exposure and HLA in healthy donors. In the study overall: In a later analysis, it was reported that the 120 validation repertoires had been produced on the same platform as the 550 to 850 repertoires belonging to the first cohort. Whole-study results and caveats: Reportedly, diagnosis of cytomegalovirus status by the classifier showed high specificity and sensitivity. Rarity characterized most TCR sequences, yet some public TCRs appeared in many donors. It was 150 to 200 TCR beta chains that were listed as cytomegalovirus-associated.

With 2 bases clipped from V and 7 bases from J, the junction kept 5 bases outside the gene matches. This CDR3 spans 15 amino acids. Germline V gene sequence: CDR1 MNHEY, CDR2 SMNVEV (reference sequence). The table came from immunoSEQ multiplex PCR; TCRdb's copy has only in-frame clones and leaves some out. The table includes about 170,000 clones, roughly 96% detected once. The chain couples TRBV27 to TRBJ2-2, with 9 nucleotides matching TRBD2. The sequenced material came from PBMCs. The clonotype originates from a woman aged 18 to 35 in good health and CMV-seronegative. DNA of the CDR3: TGTGCCAGCAGTTTAGAGGGACTAGCTATCGGGGAGCTGTTTTTT. Translation: CASSLEGLAIGELFF.